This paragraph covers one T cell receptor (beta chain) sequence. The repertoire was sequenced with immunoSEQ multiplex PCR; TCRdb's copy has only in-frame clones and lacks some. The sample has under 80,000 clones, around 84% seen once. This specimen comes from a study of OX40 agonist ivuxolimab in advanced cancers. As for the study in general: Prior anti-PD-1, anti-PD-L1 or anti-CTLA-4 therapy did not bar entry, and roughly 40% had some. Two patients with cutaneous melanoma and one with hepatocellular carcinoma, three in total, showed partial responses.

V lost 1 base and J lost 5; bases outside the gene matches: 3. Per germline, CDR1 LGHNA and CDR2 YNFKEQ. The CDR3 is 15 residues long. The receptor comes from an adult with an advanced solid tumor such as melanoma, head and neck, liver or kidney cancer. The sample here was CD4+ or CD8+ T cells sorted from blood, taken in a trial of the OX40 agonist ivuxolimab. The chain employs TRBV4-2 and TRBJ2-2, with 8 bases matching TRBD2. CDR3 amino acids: CASSQVSGGTGELFF. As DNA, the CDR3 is TGTGCCAGCAGCCAAGTGTCGGGAGGGACCGGGGAGCTGTTTTTT.